These 16 T cell receptor beta chains were all obtained from the same sample, sequenced in a study of blood T cell repertoires in COVID-19. Repertoires were generated with immunoSEQ multiplex PCR, while TCRdb's copy carries only in-frame clones and drops some. The sample carries tens of thousands of clones, about three quarters recorded once. The specimen was peripheral blood. The receptors shown here come from a woman in her sixties or seventies with acute or convalescent COVID-19.

The chain uses TRBV27 and TRBJ2-1; D remains unclear. Trimming stripped 4 bases from V and 2 bases from J, with 9 bases between. In germline, CDR1 is MNHEY, CDR2 SMNVEV (reference sequence). This CDR3 spans 14 amino acids. In DNA form, the CDR3 reads TGTGCCAGCAGTTCGGGTCATACCTACAATGAGCAGTTCTTC. This codes for CASSSGHTYNEQFF.

V is TRBV11-2 and J is TRBJ1-2; D perhaps matches TRBD1 (5 bases). Germline assignment: CDR1 SGHAT and CDR2 FQNNGV. The length of the CDR3 is 14 residues. Trimming cost V 5 bases and J 2 bases, with 12 bases left between them. The CDR3 spells CASSGGFPNYGYTF. The CDR3, as DNA: TGTGCCAGCAGCGGGGGGTTCCCGAACTATGGCTACACCTTC.

This chain connects TRBV29-1 to TRBJ1-1, with D hard to call. The CDR3 is made up of 13 amino acids. Between the trimmed V and J ends, which lost 7 bases and 6 bases, there was a span of 18 bases. CDR1 is SQVTM and CDR2 is ANQGSEA in the germline V gene. CDR3 in DNA: TGCAGCGCGGCAGGAACTTCAGGCCCTGAAGCTTTCTTT. As protein: CSAAGTSGPEAFF.

This chain uses TRBV7-6 with TRBJ1-1; D is unresolved. Trimming took off 1 base at V and 0 bases at J, with 12 bases between the two ends. The CDR3 is 16 amino acids. CDR1 and CDR2 from the germline V gene are SGHVS and FNYEAQ. CDR3 in DNA: TGTGCCAGCAGCTTAGAGCCCGACATTCTGAACACTGAAGCTTTCTTT. As protein: CASSLEPDILNTEAFF.

This sequence joins TRBV19 and TRBJ1-5; D ambiguous. There are 18 residues in the CDR3. V was pared by 7 bases and J by 3 bases, with 25 bases between. CDR1 and CDR2 (germline): LNHDA, SQIVND (reference sequence). The DNA of the CDR3 is TGTGCCAGTACCTACACAAGCCCCGGGTGGCTGAACAATCAGCCCCAGCATTTT. Its protein product is CASTYTSPGWLNNQPQHF.

This clone has a single count. The rearrangement uses TRBV19 and TRBJ2-7; no clear D gene. Germline V CDR1 and CDR2: LNHDA, SQIVND (reference sequence). The CDR3 has 14 residues. The ends were cut back, 3 bases at V and 5 bases at J, with 14 bases in the middle. The CDR3 spells CASSMSSRGDEQYF. The CDR3 nucleotides read TGTGCCAGTAGTATGAGTTCCCGAGGAGACGAGCAGTACTTC.

V is TRBV5-1 and J is TRBJ2-7; D is unclear. Trimming removed 1 base at V and 0 bases at J, with 8 bases between. The germline V gene has CDR1 SGHRS and CDR2 YFSETQ. The CDR3 length is 14 residues. The CDR3: CASSLITVSYEQYF. DNA for the CDR3: TGCGCCAGCAGCTTGATTACAGTCTCCTACGAGCAGTACTTC.

V usage is TRBV5-6 and J usage is TRBJ2-2; 7 bases match TRBD2. Germline V gene sequence: CDR1 SGHDT, CDR2 YYEEEE. The CDR3 totals 14 residues. V dropped 5 bases and J dropped 4; count of bases not matched to a gene: 5. CDR3 in DNA: TGTGCCAGCAGTTCGACTAGCCCCACCGGGGAGCTGTTTTTT. This codes for CASSSTSPTGELFF.

The genes are TRBV5-4 and TRBJ2-2, with 8 bases aligning to TRBD2. Trimming removed 9 bases from V and 5 bases from J; junction bases left unmatched: 9. This CDR3 region has 14 residues. Germline loops: CDR1 SGHNT, CDR2 YYREEE (reference sequence). The CDR3 DNA reads as TGTGCCATCTCGGGAGGGCCTCGAACCGGGGAGCTGTTTTTT. This gives the protein CAISGGPRTGELFF.

This chain connects TRBV14 to TRBJ1-2; D is uncertain. V gave up 0 bases and J gave up 8 bases, with 10 bases separating them. CDR1 and CDR2 from the germline V gene are SGHDN and FVKESK. The CDR3 is 13 residues long. CDR3 region: CASSQDLSYGYTF. The DNA of the CDR3 is TGTGCCAGCAGCCAAGATCTGAGCTACGGCTACACCTTC.

The chain couples TRBV3-1 (or the pseudogene TRBV3-2) to TRBJ2-7; 7 bases line up with TRBD1. The V gene end was trimmed by 0 bases and the J gene end by 0 bases; junction bases not matched to a gene: 5. CDR1 is LGHDT and CDR2 is YNNKEL in the germline V gene (reference sequence). The CDR3 runs to 16 residues. In nucleotides, the CDR3 is TGTGCCAGCAGCCAAGATAGGCAGGGGGTCTCCTACGAGCAGTACTTC. Its protein product is CASSQDRQGVSYEQYF.

The rearrangement uses TRBV19 and TRBJ2-3; TRBD2 matches at 12 bases. The V and J ends lost 4 bases and 0 bases, in that order; junction bases with no gene match: 2. The length of the CDR3 is 16 residues. The V gene's germline CDR1 is LNHDA and CDR2 SQIVND (reference sequence). CDR3 residues: CASSTSGGVSTDTQYF. The DNA of the CDR3 is TGTGCCAGTAGTACTAGCGGGGGGGTAAGCACAGATACGCAGTATTTT. The full variable domain, with the rest looked up from reference TRBV19 and TRBJ2-3, is DGGITQSPKYLFRKEGQNVTLSCEQNLNHDAMYWYRQDPGQGLRLIYYSQIVNDFQKGDIAEGYSVSREKKESFPLTVTSAQKNPTAFYLCASSTSGGVSTDTQYFGPGTRLTVL.

This chain joins TRBV7-9 and TRBJ2-7; D is unclear. CDR1 and CDR2 from the germline V gene are SEHNR and FQNEAQ (reference sequence). Trimming left V 4 bases short and J 13 bases short, with 20 bases between. The CDR3 runs to 13 residues. The CDR3 coding sequence is TGTGCCAGCAGCTCCGCTGCTCCCTCAACATCCTACTTC. It specifies CASSSAAPSTSYF.

The V call is TRBV5-6, the J call TRBJ2-7, with D uncertain. The length of the CDR3 is 14 residues. V lost 3 bases and J 2 bases, leaving 12 bases between the germline ends. From germline, CDR1 is SGHDT and CDR2 YYEEEE. CDR3 sequence: CASSWLTGAYEQYF. As DNA, the CDR3 is TGTGCCAGCAGCTGGCTCACTGGAGCCTACGAGCAGTACTTC. Based on the CDR3 plus reference TRBV5-6 and TRBJ2-7, the full variable domain is DAGVTQSPTHLIKTRGQQVTLRCSPKSGHDTVSWYQQALGQGPQFIFQYYEEEERQRGNFPDRFSGHQFPNYSSELNVNALLLGDSALYLCASSWLTGAYEQYFGPGTRLTVT.

The V gene is TRBV2, the J gene TRBJ2-7; TRBD1 agrees at 7 bases. Germline CDR1 SNHLY, CDR2 FYNNEI. CDR3 length: 13 amino acids. After removal of 7 bases from V and 2 bases from J, the junction contained 5 bases not matched to a gene. CDR3 sequence: CASKRQGAYEQYF. CDR3 nucleotides: TGTGCCAGCAAAAGACAGGGTGCCTACGAGCAGTACTTC.

The chain links TRBV7-9 to TRBJ2-7; TRBD2 agrees at 13 bases. The CDR3 is 16 amino acids. The germline V gene encodes CDR1 SEHNR and CDR2 FQNEAQ (reference sequence). V lost 5 bases and J lost 5; bases outside the gene matches: 9. Here the CDR3 DNA reads TGTGCCAGCAGCAAACTAGCGGGAGGGCCCGGCAACGAGCAGTACTTC. It specifies CASSKLAGGPGNEQYF.